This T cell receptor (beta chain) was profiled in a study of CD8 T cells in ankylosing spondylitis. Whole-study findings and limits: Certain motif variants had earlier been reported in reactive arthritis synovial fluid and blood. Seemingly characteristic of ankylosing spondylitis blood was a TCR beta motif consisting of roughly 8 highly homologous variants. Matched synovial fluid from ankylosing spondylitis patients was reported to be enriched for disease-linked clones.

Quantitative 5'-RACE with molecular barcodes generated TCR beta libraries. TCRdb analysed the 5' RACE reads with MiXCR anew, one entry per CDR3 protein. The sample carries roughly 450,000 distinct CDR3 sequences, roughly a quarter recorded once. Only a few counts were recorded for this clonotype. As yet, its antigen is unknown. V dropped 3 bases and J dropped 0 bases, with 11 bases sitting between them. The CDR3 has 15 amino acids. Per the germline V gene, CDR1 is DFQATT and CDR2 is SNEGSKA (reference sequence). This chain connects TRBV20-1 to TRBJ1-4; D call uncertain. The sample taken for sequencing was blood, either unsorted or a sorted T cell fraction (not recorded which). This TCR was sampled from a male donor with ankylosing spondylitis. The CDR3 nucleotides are TGCAGTGCTAGGTTCGACGGAGCAACTAATGAAAAACTGTTTTTT. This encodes CSARFDGATNEKLFF.